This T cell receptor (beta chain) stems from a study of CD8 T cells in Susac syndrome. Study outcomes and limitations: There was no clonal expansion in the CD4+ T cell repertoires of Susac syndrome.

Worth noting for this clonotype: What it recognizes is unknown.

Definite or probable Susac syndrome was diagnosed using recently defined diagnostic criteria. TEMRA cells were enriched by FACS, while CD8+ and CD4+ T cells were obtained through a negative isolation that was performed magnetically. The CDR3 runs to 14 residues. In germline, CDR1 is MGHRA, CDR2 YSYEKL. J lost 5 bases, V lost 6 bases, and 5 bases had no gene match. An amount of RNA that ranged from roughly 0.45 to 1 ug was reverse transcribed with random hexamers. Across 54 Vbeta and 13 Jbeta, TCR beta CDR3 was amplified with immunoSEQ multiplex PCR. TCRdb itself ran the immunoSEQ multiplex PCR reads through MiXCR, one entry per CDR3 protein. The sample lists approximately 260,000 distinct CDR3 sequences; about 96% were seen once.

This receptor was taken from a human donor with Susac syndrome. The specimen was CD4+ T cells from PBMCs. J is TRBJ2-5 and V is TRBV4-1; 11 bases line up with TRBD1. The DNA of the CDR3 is TGCGCCAGCAGACGGACAGGGGGCCGGGAGACCCAGTACTTC. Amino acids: CASRRTGGRETQYF.